Listed below are T cell receptor beta chains from one sample, sequenced in a study of blood T cell repertoires in COVID-19. Measured with immunoSEQ multiplex PCR; TCRdb has only the in-frame clones, and not every one. Of some 42,000 clones detected, around four fifths appear once; the ten largest clones hold roughly 5.2%. Sequences were obtained from peripheral blood. The receptor source for this set is a man over 45 with active COVID-19. Each CDR3 is given with its conserved first and last residue. D genes are given only for firm matches. Clone sizes are given selectively: once, few, many, or a class where the clone is expanded.

d_gene: .
abundance: .
j_gene: TRBJ1-1
v_gene: TRBV18
CDR3nt: TGTGCCAGCTCACCACTGAACATGAACACTGAAGCTTTCTTT
CDR3aa: CASSPLNMNTEAFF

d_gene: .
abundance: .
j_gene: TRBJ2-2
v_gene: TRBV19
CDR3nt: TGTGCCAGTAGTATAGGGACTTACAAGTCCGGGGAGCTGTTTTTT
CDR3aa: CASSIGTYKSGELFF

d_gene: .
abundance: .
j_gene: TRBJ1-2
v_gene: TRBV5-1
CDR3nt: TGCGCCAGCAGCACAGAACAGGGACGGGGCTACACCTTC
CDR3aa: CASSTEQGRGYTF

d_gene: TRBD2
abundance: .
j_gene: TRBJ2-2
v_gene: TRBV24-1
CDR3nt: TGTGCCACCAGTGACACTAGCGGGGGGAACACCGGGGAGCTGTTTTTT
CDR3aa: CATSDTSGGNTGELFF

d_gene: .
abundance: .
j_gene: TRBJ1-5
v_gene: TRBV27
CDR3nt: TGTGCCAGCAGTTTATCCTGGGGAGATAGCAATCAGCCCCAGCATTTT
CDR3aa: CASSLSWGDSNQPQHF

d_gene: .
abundance: .
j_gene: TRBJ2-1
v_gene: TRBV21-1
CDR3nt: TGTGCCAGCAGCAAGCCCCGGGTGTATGACTTGAACAATGAGCAGTTCTTC
CDR3aa: CASSKPRVYDLNNEQFF

d_gene: TRBD1
abundance: .
j_gene: TRBJ2-7
v_gene: TRBV11-2
CDR3nt: TGTGCCAGCAGCCCTACGGGACAGGGGGCTGAGGAGCAGTACTTC
CDR3aa: CASSPTGQGAEEQYF

d_gene: .
abundance: once
j_gene: TRBJ2-7
v_gene: TRBV4-1
CDR3nt: TGCGCCAGCAGCCAGGGGACTCAGGCCCTAAACTACGAGCAGTACTTC
CDR3aa: CASSQGTQALNYEQYF

d_gene: .
abundance: once
j_gene: TRBJ1-3
v_gene: TRBV11-2
CDR3nt: TGTGCCAGCAGCTTACGGGGATATGGAAACACCATATATTTT
CDR3aa: CASSLRGYGNTIYF

d_gene: .
abundance: .
j_gene: TRBJ1-3
v_gene: TRBV11-3
CDR3nt: TGTGCCAGCAGCCCTGGGGGGAGCGGAAACACCATATATTTT
CDR3aa: CASSPGGSGNTIYF

d_gene: TRBD1
abundance: .
j_gene: TRBJ1-6
v_gene: TRBV19
CDR3nt: TGTGCCAGTAGTATTCAAGACAGGGTCGGTTCACCCCTCCACTTT
CDR3aa: CASSIQDRVGSPLHF

d_gene: .
abundance: .
j_gene: TRBJ1-1
v_gene: TRBV9
CDR3nt: TGTGCCAGCAGCGTAGGTGGGGAGGGGATGAACACTGAAGCTTTCTTT
CDR3aa: CASSVGGEGMNTEAFF

d_gene: .
abundance: .
j_gene: TRBJ2-7
v_gene: TRBV6-5
CDR3nt: TGTGCCACCAACAGGGCGGGGGTGTACGAGCAGTACTTC
CDR3aa: CATNRAGVYEQYF

d_gene: TRBD2
abundance: .
j_gene: TRBJ2-5
v_gene: TRBV2
CDR3nt: TGTGCCAGCAGATACGGGACTAGCGGGGGAGAAGAGACCCAGTACTTC
CDR3aa: CASRYGTSGGEETQYF

d_gene: .
abundance: .
j_gene: TRBJ1-3
v_gene: TRBV5-4
CDR3nt: TGTGCCAGCAGCTCCGACCAGGGTTCTGGAAACACCATATATTTT
CDR3aa: CASSSDQGSGNTIYF

d_gene: .
abundance: .
j_gene: TRBJ1-5
v_gene: TRBV24-1
CDR3nt: TGTGCCACCAAGAGTAGCCAAAATCAGCCCCAGCATTTT
CDR3aa: CATKSSQNQPQHF

d_gene: TRBD1
abundance: once
j_gene: TRBJ1-4
v_gene: TRBV3-1/TRBV3-2
CDR3nt: TGTGCCAGCAGACCGAAGGGGGACAGGGAGGTGAAACTGTTTTTT
CDR3aa: CASRPKGDREVKLFF

d_gene: .
abundance: .
j_gene: TRBJ2-2
v_gene: TRBV5-8
CDR3nt: TGTGCCAGCAGACTATACAGGGACACGGCGAACACCGGGGAGCTGTTTTTT
CDR3aa: CASRLYRDTANTGELFF

d_gene: .
abundance: .
j_gene: TRBJ1-2
v_gene: TRBV21-1
CDR3nt: TGTGCCAGCAGCCCTCAAAAAGGACAGAGCGCGTATGGCTACACCTTC
CDR3aa: CASSPQKGQSAYGYTF

d_gene: .
abundance: .
j_gene: TRBJ2-7
v_gene: TRBV11-2
CDR3nt: TGTGCCAGCAGCTCCCCGACAGAGAATTACTACGAGCAGTACTTC
CDR3aa: CASSSPTENYYEQYF

d_gene: TRBD1
abundance: .
j_gene: TRBJ1-5
v_gene: TRBV6-5
CDR3nt: TGTGCCAGCCGACAGGGGAATCAGCCCCAGCATTTT
CDR3aa: CASRQGNQPQHF

d_gene: .
abundance: .
j_gene: TRBJ2-3
v_gene: TRBV29-1
CDR3nt: TGCAGCGTTGCTCCTCTGGATACGCAGTATTTT
CDR3aa: CSVAPLDTQYF

d_gene: .
abundance: .
j_gene: TRBJ1-6
v_gene: TRBV11-3
CDR3nt: TGTGCCAGCAGCCCCACGGGGAACAATTCACCCCTCCACTTT
CDR3aa: CASSPTGNNSPLHF

d_gene: TRBD2
abundance: .
j_gene: TRBJ2-1
v_gene: TRBV5-1
CDR3nt: TGCGCCAGCAGCTCCGGGACTAGCGGGCCATACAATGAGCAGTTCTTC
CDR3aa: CASSSGTSGPYNEQFF

d_gene: .
abundance: .
j_gene: TRBJ2-1
v_gene: TRBV5-5
CDR3nt: TGTGCCAGCAGCTTGGGGCTAGGGGCCTACAATGAGCAGTTCTTC
CDR3aa: CASSLGLGAYNEQFF

d_gene: TRBD1
abundance: large
j_gene: TRBJ1-2
v_gene: TRBV28
CDR3nt: TGTGCCAGCAGTTCTCCACAGGGGGCCCATCGCTATGGCTACACCTTC
CDR3aa: CASSSPQGAHRYGYTF

d_gene: .
abundance: .
j_gene: TRBJ2-5
v_gene: TRBV2
CDR3nt: TGTGCCAGCAGTGGTGATAGTCTTGAGACCCAGTACTTC
CDR3aa: CASSGDSLETQYF

d_gene: TRBD2
abundance: once
j_gene: TRBJ2-1
v_gene: TRBV19
CDR3nt: TGTGCCAGTATGGGTAGCGGGAGGGTTGGATTTCGGGAGCAGTTCTTC
CDR3aa: CASMGSGRVGFREQFF

d_gene: .
abundance: once
j_gene: TRBJ2-3
v_gene: TRBV7-2
CDR3nt: TGTGCCAGCAGCTTATTTCAGGGAACGGCAGATACGCAGTATTTT
CDR3aa: CASSLFQGTADTQYF

d_gene: TRBD1
abundance: .
j_gene: TRBJ2-3
v_gene: TRBV14
CDR3nt: TGTGCCAGCAGCGTCTGGACAGGACCTAGCACAGATACGCAGTATTTT
CDR3aa: CASSVWTGPSTDTQYF

d_gene: TRBD1
abundance: few
j_gene: TRBJ1-2
v_gene: TRBV6-5
CDR3nt: TGTGCCAGCAGACAGGGGGGCTACACCTTC
CDR3aa: CASRQGGYTF

d_gene: .
abundance: .
j_gene: TRBJ2-7
v_gene: TRBV19
CDR3nt: TGTGCCAGTAGTATCTCGGGGGAGTCCTACGAGCAGTACTTC
CDR3aa: CASSISGESYEQYF

d_gene: TRBD1
abundance: .
j_gene: TRBJ1-1
v_gene: TRBV2
CDR3nt: TGTGCCAGCAACAGGGGGCCTCACACTGAAGCTTTCTTT
CDR3aa: CASNRGPHTEAFF

d_gene: TRBD1
abundance: few
j_gene: TRBJ1-3
v_gene: TRBV29-1
CDR3nt: TGCAGCGTGGGGAACAGGGGCTCTGGAAACACCATATATTTT
CDR3aa: CSVGNRGSGNTIYF

d_gene: .
abundance: .
j_gene: TRBJ2-3
v_gene: TRBV6-1
CDR3nt: TGTGCCAGCAGTGAAGCCGGGTATACGCAGTATTTT
CDR3aa: CASSEAGYTQYF

d_gene: .
abundance: .
j_gene: TRBJ2-1
v_gene: TRBV9
CDR3nt: TGTGCCAGCAGCGTCTACGAGCGGGATGAGCAGTTCTTC
CDR3aa: CASSVYERDEQFF

d_gene: .
abundance: few
j_gene: TRBJ2-7
v_gene: TRBV18
CDR3nt: TGTGCCAGCTCACCCACACAACACGGGTCTGGCGAGCAGTACTTC
CDR3aa: CASSPTQHGSGEQYF

d_gene: TRBD2
abundance: .
j_gene: TRBJ2-2
v_gene: TRBV10-3
CDR3nt: TGTGCCATCAGTGAATCTAGCGGGAGTAACACCGGGGAGCTGTTTTTT
CDR3aa: CAISESSGSNTGELFF

d_gene: .
abundance: .
j_gene: TRBJ1-5
v_gene: TRBV2
CDR3nt: TGTGCCAGCAGGGACAGCAAAACCAATCAGCCCCAGCATTTT
CDR3aa: CASRDSKTNQPQHF

d_gene: TRBD1
abundance: .
j_gene: TRBJ1-6
v_gene: TRBV10-1
CDR3nt: TGCGCCAGCATCCTACGGACCGGGACAGGGACCCCGAGCTCCTATAATTCACCCCTCCACTTT
CDR3aa: CASILRTGTGTPSSYNSPLHF